The rows below give T cell receptor beta chains drawn from one sample of a study of blood T cell repertoires in COVID-19. The repertoire was sequenced with immunoSEQ multiplex PCR; TCRdb's copy has only in-frame clones and lacks some. Here the sample spans more than 200,000 clones, around 90% being singletons. Input material: peripheral blood. These TCRs come from a human donor in a cohort sampled during active COVID-19. Each CDR3 is given without its conserved first and last residue. Each record gives: V gene, CDR3 protein.

>TRBV19
ASHSSQASGANVLT
>TRBV28
ASSLPSVLGNQPQH
>TRBV12-1
ASSFPLGAGDNEQF
>TRBV7-9
ASSLAVGGTEAF
>TRBV15
ATSRGQINYEQY
>TRBV3-1/TRBV3-2
ASSQERGQGNSPLH
>TRBV14
ASSQEPWTASRRGMNTEAF
>TRBV7-9
ASSLPSQGGPTYEQY
>TRBV5-6
ASSLSGGTEAF
>TRBV7-2
ASTFLNTEAF
>TRBV29-1
SKNIAGGTKQGTYEQY
>TRBV7-6
ASSRGQGLNQPQH
>TRBV10-1
ANGTGPLTYEQY
>TRBV6-5
ASSYSSQGTNTEAF
>TRBV4-3
ASSQEGAGTNEKLF
>TRBV28
ASSPPRGRFEQY
>TRBV11-2
ASSFQGASGNTIY
>TRBV20-1
SAYNTYEQY
>TRBV4-2
ASSQGSLGNSYEQY
>TRBV5-1
ASSAGQVRETQY
>TRBV5-4
ASSPDGVYGYT
>TRBV5-1
ASSSSGEQY
>TRBV5-4
ASSLVTSGGHSTL
>TRBV7-2
ASSLLGQGTQETQY
>TRBV19
ASSIGGMEETQY